Below, 20 T cell receptor beta chains from the same sample are listed, as sequenced in a study of T cells after somatic rescue of genetic block. Sequencing used immunoSEQ multiplex PCR; TCRdb keeps in-frame clones, though not all of them. The sample lists about 68,000 clones; around 90% were seen once. The sequenced sample was peripheral blood mononuclear cells (PBMCs). All receptors derive from a man aged 40-50 years.

The chain links TRBV4-2 to TRBJ2-7; D could derive from TRBD1 or TRBD2 (6 bases each). This CDR3 has 15 amino acids. V was pared by 0 bases and J by 0 bases, with 9 bases between. The germline V gene encodes CDR1 LGHNA and CDR2 YNFKEQ. CDR3 sequence reads: CASSQDRGLSYEQYF. In nucleotides, the CDR3 is TGTGCCAGCAGCCAAGATCGGGGGCTCTCCTACGAGCAGTACTTC.

The chain joins TRBV5-4 to TRBJ1-6; TRBD1 aligns across 7 bases. Germline-derived CDR1 and CDR2 are SGHNT and YYREEE (reference sequence). CDR3 length: 17 amino acids. V was clipped by 3 bases and J by 3 bases; unmatched bases: 9. The CDR3 reads CASSSGGAGDYNSPLHF. The CDR3 DNA follows: TGTGCCAGCAGCTCAGGGGGAGCAGGGGACTATAATTCACCCCTCCACTTT. Full variable domain (missing parts from reference TRBV5-4 and TRBJ1-6): ETGVTQSPTHLIKTRGQQVTLRCSSQSGHNTVSWYQQALGQGPQFIFQYYREEENGRGNFPPRFSGLQFPNYSSELNVNALELDDSALYLCASSSGGAGDYNSPLHFGNGTRLTVT.

The chain recombines TRBV28 with TRBJ1-5; D call uncertain. The CDR3 loop spans 13 amino acids. V lost 0 bases to trimming and J lost 4 bases, with 4 bases between them. CDR1 MDHEN and CDR2 SYDVKM come from the germline V gene. The CDR3 DNA reads TGTGCCAGCAGTTTATGGGGAAATCAGCCCCAGCATTTT. Translation: CASSLWGNQPQHF.

As DNA, the CDR3 is TGCGCCAGCAGCCAGCTACCGGCCGGGGTTGAAGCTTTCTTT. Protein: CASSQLPAGVEAFF. The chain is built from TRBV4-1 and TRBJ1-1; D not certain. CDR1 and CDR2 from the germline V gene are MGHRA and YSYEKL. The V gene lost 3 bases and the J gene lost 7 bases, with 15 bases spanning the gap. The CDR3 covers 14 residues.

This clone was seen a few times. CDR3 sequence: CASWASGVEQYF. The CDR3 coding sequence is TGTGCCAGCTGGGCTAGCGGGGTCGAGCAGTACTTC. The rearrangement uses TRBV6-1 and TRBJ2-7; 9 bases are shared with TRBD2. The germline V gene encodes CDR1 MNHNS and CDR2 SASEGT. V lost 8 bases, J lost 6 bases, and 5 bases stayed unmatched. The CDR3 is made up of 12 amino acids.

The rearrangement links TRBV7-9 to TRBJ2-7; 7 bases fit TRBD1. Unmatched junction bases numbered 9, after V lost 4 bases and J lost 0 bases. The CDR3 totals 16 residues. Per the germline V gene, CDR1 is SEHNR and CDR2 is FQNEAQ (reference sequence). This CDR3 reads CASSSSLTGSSYEQYF. The CDR3 DNA follows: TGTGCCAGCAGCTCATCCCTGACAGGGAGCTCCTACGAGCAGTACTTC.

The V call is TRBV19, the J call TRBJ1-6; 8 nucleotides line up with TRBD1. The CDR3 loop spans 14 amino acids. Germline CDR1 is LNHDA and CDR2 is SQIVND (reference sequence). J lost 9 bases, V lost 3 bases, and 4 bases had no gene match. The CDR3 DNA reads TGTGCCAGTAGTATCACAGGGGGTTCTTCACCCCTCCACTTT. This gives the protein CASSITGGSSPLHF.

J is TRBJ2-3 and V is TRBV6-1; D unresolved. The germline V gene encodes CDR1 MNHNS and CDR2 SASEGT. The length of the CDR3 is 13 residues. The V and J ends lost 4 bases and 5 bases respectively, with 10 bases between them. As DNA, the CDR3 is TGTGCCAGCAGTGTGGACCAAATAGATACGCAGTATTTT. Its protein product is CASSVDQIDTQYF.

This clone was observed at least ten times. CDR3 in DNA: TGTGCCAGCAGCCCCGGACAGGTCAATGGCTACACCTTC. Translated: CASSPGQVNGYTF. The chain carries TRBV28 and TRBJ1-2; 7 positions agree with TRBD1. This CDR3 contains 13 residues. Germline V lookup: CDR1 MDHEN, CDR2 SYDVKM. V was pared by 6 bases and J by 6 bases, with 7 bases of the junction left unmatched.

This chain joins TRBV27 and TRBJ2-1; D is ambiguous. This CDR3 has 14 amino acids. V lost 4 bases and J 3 bases, leaving 10 bases between the germline ends. From germline, CDR1 is MNHEY and CDR2 SMNVEV (reference sequence). The chain's CDR3 is CASSSLGLYNEQFF. CDR3 nucleotide sequence: TGTGCCAGCAGTTCCCTAGGGCTCTACAATGAGCAGTTCTTC.

This CDR3 is CASSSTDSGANVLTF. CDR3 bases: TGTGCCAGCAGTTCCACGGACTCTGGGGCCAACGTCCTGACTTTC. This chain joins TRBV6-5 and TRBJ2-6; D gene unclear. This CDR3 region has 15 residues. Germline CDR1 is MNHEY and CDR2 is SVGAGI. Deletions cut 4 bases from V and 0 bases from J, with 7 bases between.

V is TRBV18 and J is TRBJ1-1; maybe TRBD1 (6 bases). CDR3 size: 15 residues. Germline V lookup: CDR1 KGHSH, CDR2 LQKENI. Trimming removed 1 base from V and 3 bases from J, with 12 bases in between. The CDR3: CASSPLQGRDTEAFF. The CDR3 bases are TGTGCCAGCTCACCACTTCAGGGGCGCGACACTGAAGCTTTCTTT. Drawing the rest from reference TRBV18 and TRBJ1-1, the complete variable domain is NAGVMQNPRHLVRRRGQEARLRCSPMKGHSHVYWYRQLPEEGLKFMVYLQKENIIDESGMPKERFSAEFPKEGPSILRIQQVVRGDSAAYFCASSPLQGRDTEAFFGQGTRLTVV.

The chain has TRBV5-6 and TRBJ2-7; 8 nucleotides agree with TRBD1. Per the germline V gene, CDR1 is SGHDT and CDR2 is YYEEEE. V dropped 4 bases and J dropped 4; count of bases not matched to a gene: 13. The CDR3 length is 16 residues. The CDR3, as DNA: TGTGCCAGCAGCCCGTACACCGGGACAGGAGGTTACGAGCAGTACTTC. It codes for CASSPYTGTGGYEQYF.

The chain combines TRBV9 with TRBJ1-3; D remains unclear. The V gene's germline CDR1 is SGDLS and CDR2 YYNGEE. The CDR3 has 15 residues. The V end lost 0 bases, the J end lost 0 bases, and 7 bases lay between the germline ends. CDR3 residues: CASSVAGNSGNTIYF. The CDR3 DNA reads TGTGCCAGCAGCGTAGCTGGCAACTCTGGAAACACCATATATTTT.

The chain couples TRBV6-5 to TRBJ1-6; D gene unclear. The CDR3 length is 11 residues. V lost 6 bases to trimming and J lost 7 bases, with 4 bases between them. The V gene's germline CDR1 is MNHEY and CDR2 SVGAGI. The CDR3 DNA follows: TGTGCCAGCAGACAGAATTCACCCCTCCACTTT. Residues: CASRQNSPLHF.

This chain uses TRBV10-3 with TRBJ1-1; 7 bases are shared with TRBD1. The CDR3 is made up of 14 amino acids. The V and J ends lost 8 bases and 0 bases, in that order; junction bases with no gene match: 6. Germline loops: CDR1 ENHRY, CDR2 SYGVKD. CDR3 in DNA: TGTGCCATCGGACGGACAGGACTGAACACTGAAGCTTTCTTT. This gives the protein CAIGRTGLNTEAFF.

The rearrangement uses TRBV2 and TRBJ2-7; TRBD1 agrees at 7 bases. Per the germline V gene, CDR1 is SNHLY and CDR2 is FYNNEI. The CDR3 is 15 residues long. J was trimmed by 7 bases and V by 4 bases; bases with no gene match: 13. The CDR3 DNA reads TGTGCCAGCAGTGCGGTGTTTACAGGGGATGGGGAGCAGTACTTC. It encodes CASSAVFTGDGEQYF.

The CDR3 nucleotides read TGTGCCAGCAGCTCCCTAGCGGGGGGCATAAGCACAGATACGCAGTATTTT. Its protein product is CASSSLAGGISTDTQYF. This chain uses TRBV7-6 with TRBJ2-3; TRBD2 matches at 11 bases. The CDR3 has 17 amino acids. CDR1 is SGHVS, CDR2 FNYEAQ, per germline. The trim removed 4 bases at V and 0 bases at J, leaving 6 bases unmatched.

The chain links TRBV7-9 to TRBJ2-1; 9 nucleotides align to TRBD2. Germline assignment: CDR1 SEHNR and CDR2 FQNEAQ (reference sequence). V dropped 2 bases and J dropped 5; count of bases not matched to a gene: 13. The CDR3 covers 18 residues. The CDR3: CASSLNVGPAGGHNEQFF. CDR3 bases: TGTGCCAGCAGCTTAAATGTGGGCCCAGCGGGAGGCCACAATGAGCAGTTCTTC.

The rearrangement uses TRBV6-1 and TRBJ1-2, with 9 bases fitting TRBD1. Germline-derived CDR1 and CDR2 are MNHNS and SASEGT. This CDR3 is 13 amino acids long. The junction had 9 bases not matched to a gene; V was cut back by 8 bases and J by 8 bases. CDR3 residues: CASATRTGEGYTF. The CDR3 DNA reads TGTGCCAGCGCAACGCGGACAGGGGAAGGCTACACCTTC.